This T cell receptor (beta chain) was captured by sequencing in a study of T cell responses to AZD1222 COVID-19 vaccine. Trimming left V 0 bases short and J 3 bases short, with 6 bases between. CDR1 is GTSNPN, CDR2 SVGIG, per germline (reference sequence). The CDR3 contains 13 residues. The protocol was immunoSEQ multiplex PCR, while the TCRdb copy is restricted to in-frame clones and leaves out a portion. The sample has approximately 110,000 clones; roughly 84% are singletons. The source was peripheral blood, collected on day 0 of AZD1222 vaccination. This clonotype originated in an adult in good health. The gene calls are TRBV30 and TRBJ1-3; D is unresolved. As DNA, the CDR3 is TGTGCCTGGAGTGTGAGTCTTGGAAACACCATATATTTT. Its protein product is CAWSVSLGNTIYF.